This T cell receptor beta chain was retrieved from a study of blood T cell repertoires in COVID-19. Authors' methods: Quantification of nucleated cells was approximated via reference gene primer amplification. Generated by immunoSEQ multiplex PCR, the TCRdb table keeps only in-frame clones and is missing some. That table furnishes V, J and clone size, whereas the DNA furnished D and trimming. The table has under 200,000 clones, 88% seen once. V was pared by 6 bases and J by 5 bases, with 16 bases between. Per the germline V gene, CDR1 is MNHEY and CDR2 is SVGAGI. There are 14 residues in the CDR3. The genes are TRBV6-5 and TRBJ1-1; maybe TRBD1 (5 bases). The sample comprised peripheral blood. The receptor was isolated from a middle-aged man with active or convalescent COVID-19. The CDR3 nucleotides read TGTGCCAGCAGCTTAGTAGGGGCCGCTACTGAAGCTTTCTTT. Amino acid sequence: CASSLVGAATEAFF.